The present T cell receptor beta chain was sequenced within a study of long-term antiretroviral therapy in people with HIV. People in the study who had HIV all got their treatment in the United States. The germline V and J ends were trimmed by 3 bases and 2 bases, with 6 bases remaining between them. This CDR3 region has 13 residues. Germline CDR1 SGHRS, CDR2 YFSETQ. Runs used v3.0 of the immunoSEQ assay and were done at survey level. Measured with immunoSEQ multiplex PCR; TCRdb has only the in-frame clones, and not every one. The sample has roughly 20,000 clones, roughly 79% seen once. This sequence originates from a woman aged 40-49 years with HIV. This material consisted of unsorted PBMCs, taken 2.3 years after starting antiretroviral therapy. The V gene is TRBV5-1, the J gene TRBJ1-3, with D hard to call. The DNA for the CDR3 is TGCGCCAGCAGCTGGGAGGCTGGAAACACCATATATTTT. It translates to CASSWEAGNTIYF.